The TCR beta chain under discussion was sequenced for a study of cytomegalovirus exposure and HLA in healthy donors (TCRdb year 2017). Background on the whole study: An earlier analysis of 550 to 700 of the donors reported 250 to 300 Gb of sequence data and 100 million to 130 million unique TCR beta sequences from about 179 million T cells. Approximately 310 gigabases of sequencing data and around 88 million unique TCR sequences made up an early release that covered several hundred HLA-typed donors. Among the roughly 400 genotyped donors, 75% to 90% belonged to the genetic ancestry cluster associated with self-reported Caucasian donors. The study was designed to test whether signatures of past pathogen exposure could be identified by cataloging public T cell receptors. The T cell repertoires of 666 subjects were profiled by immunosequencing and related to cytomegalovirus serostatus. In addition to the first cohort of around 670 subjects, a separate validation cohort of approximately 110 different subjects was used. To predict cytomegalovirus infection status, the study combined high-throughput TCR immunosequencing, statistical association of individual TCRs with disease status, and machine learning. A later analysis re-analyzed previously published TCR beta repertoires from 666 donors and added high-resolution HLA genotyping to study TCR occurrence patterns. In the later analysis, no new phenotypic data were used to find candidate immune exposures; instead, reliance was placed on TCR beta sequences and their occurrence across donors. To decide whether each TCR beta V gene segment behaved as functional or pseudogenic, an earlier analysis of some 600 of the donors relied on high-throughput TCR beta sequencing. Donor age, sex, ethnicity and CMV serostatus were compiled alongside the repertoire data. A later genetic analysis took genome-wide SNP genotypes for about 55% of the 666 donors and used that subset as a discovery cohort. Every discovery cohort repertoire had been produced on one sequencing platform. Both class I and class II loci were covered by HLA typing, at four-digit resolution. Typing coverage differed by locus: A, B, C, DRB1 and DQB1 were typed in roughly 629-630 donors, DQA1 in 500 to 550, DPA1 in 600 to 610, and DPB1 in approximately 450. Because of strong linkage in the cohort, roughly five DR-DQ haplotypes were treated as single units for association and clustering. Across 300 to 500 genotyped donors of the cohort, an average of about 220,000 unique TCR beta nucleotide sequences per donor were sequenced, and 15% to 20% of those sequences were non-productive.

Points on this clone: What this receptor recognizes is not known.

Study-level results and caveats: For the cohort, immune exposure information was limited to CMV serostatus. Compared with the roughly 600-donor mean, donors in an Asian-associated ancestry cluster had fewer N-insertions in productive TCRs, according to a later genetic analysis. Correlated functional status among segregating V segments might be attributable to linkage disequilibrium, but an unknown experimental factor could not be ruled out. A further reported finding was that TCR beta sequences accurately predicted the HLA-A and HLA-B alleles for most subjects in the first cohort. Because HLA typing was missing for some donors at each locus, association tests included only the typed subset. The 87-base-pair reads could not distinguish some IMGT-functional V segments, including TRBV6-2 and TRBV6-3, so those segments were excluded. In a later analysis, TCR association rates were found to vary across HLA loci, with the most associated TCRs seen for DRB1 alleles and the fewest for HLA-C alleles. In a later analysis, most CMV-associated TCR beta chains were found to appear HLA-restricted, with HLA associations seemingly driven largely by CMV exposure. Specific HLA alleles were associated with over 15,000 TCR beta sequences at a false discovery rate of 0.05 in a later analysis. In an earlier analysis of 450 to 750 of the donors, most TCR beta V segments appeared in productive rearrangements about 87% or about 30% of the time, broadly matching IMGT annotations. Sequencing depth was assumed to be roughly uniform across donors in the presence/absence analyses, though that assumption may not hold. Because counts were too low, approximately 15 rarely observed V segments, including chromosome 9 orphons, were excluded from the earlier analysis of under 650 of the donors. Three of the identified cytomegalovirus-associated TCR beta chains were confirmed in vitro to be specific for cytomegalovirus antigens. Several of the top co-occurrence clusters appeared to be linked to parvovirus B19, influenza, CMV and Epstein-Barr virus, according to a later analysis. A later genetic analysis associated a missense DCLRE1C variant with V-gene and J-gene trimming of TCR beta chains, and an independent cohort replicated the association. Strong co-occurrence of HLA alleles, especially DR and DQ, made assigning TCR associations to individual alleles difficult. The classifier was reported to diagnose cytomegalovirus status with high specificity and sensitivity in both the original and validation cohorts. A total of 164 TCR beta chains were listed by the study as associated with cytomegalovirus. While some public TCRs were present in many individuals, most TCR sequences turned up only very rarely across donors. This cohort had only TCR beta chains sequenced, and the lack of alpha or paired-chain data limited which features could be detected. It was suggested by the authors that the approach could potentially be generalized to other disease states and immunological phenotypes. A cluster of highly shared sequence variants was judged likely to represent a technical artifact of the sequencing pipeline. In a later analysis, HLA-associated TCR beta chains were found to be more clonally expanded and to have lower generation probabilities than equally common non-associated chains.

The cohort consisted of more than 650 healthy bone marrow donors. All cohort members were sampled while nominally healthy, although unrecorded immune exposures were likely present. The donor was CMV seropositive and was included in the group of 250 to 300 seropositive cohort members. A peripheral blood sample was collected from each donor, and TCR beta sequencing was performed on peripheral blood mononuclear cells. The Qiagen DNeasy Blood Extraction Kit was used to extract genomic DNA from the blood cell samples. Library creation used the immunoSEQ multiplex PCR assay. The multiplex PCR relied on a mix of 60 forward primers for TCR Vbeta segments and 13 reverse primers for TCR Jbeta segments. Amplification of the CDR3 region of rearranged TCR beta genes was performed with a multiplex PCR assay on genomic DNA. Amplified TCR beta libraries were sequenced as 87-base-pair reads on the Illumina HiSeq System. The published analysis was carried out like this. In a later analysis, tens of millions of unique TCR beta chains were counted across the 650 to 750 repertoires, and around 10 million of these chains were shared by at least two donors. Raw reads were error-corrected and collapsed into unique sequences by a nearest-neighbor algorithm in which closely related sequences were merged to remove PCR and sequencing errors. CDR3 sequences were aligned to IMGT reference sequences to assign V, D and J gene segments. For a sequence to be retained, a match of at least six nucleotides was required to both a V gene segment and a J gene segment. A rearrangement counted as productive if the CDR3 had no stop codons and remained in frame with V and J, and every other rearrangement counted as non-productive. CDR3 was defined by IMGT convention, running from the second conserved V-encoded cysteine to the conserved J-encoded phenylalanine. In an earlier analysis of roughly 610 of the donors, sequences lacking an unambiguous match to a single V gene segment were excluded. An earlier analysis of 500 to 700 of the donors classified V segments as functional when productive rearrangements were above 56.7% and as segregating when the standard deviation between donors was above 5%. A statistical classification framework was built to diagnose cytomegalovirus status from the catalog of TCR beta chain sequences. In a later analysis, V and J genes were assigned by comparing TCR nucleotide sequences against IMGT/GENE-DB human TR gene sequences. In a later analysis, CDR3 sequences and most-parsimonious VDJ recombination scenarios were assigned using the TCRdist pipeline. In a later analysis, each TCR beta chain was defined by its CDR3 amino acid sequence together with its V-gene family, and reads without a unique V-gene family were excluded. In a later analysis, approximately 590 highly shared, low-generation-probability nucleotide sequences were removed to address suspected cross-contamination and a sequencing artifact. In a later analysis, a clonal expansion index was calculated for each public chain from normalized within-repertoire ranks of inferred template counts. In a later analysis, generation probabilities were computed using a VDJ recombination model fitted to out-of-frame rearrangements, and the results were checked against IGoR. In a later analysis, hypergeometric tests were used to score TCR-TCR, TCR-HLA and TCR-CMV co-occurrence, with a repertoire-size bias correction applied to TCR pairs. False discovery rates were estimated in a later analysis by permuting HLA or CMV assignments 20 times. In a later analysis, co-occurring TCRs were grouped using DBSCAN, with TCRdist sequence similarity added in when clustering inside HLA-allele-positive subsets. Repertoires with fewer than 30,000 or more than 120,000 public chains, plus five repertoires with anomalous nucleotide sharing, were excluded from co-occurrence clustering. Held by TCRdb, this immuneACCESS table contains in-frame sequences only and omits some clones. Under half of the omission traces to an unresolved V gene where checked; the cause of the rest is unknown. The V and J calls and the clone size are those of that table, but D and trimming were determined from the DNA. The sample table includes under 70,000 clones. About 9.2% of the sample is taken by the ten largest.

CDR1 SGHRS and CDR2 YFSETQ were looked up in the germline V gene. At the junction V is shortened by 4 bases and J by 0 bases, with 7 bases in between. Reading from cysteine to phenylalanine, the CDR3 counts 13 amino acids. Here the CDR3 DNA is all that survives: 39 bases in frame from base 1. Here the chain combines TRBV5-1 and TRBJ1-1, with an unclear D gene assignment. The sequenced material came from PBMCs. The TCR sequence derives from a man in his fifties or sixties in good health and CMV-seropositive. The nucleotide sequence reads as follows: TGCGCCAGCAGCCTCTATATGAACACTGAAGCTTTCTTT. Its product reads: CASSLYMNTEAFF. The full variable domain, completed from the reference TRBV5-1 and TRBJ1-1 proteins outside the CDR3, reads KAGVTQTPRYLIKTRGQQVTLSCSPISGHRSVSWYQQTPGQGLQFLFEYFSETQRNKGNFPGRFSGRQFSNSRSEMNVSTLELGDSALYLCASSLYMNTEAFFGQGTRLTVV.